A selection of T cell receptor beta chains follows, all from one sample in a study of blood T cell repertoires in COVID-19. The assay was immunoSEQ multiplex PCR, and TCRdb's table has in-frame clones only and misses some. The table includes hundreds of thousands of clones, about 79% detected once. Sequenced input: peripheral blood. The origin of the receptors is a man older than 75 with acute or convalescent COVID-19. CDR3s include the opening cysteine and the closing phenylalanine or tryptophan. The order of the fields is V gene, CDR3 protein.

V: TRBV5-1; CDR3: CASSLASTGEAFF
V: TRBV2; CDR3: CASSEEGGRGTEAFF
V: TRBV18; CDR3: CASSPSSGRAHNEQFF
V: TRBV9; CDR3: CASSVVITSGSDEQFF
V: TRBV7-2; CDR3: CASSSATNYEQYF
V: TRBV3-1/TRBV3-2; CDR3: CASSQDRPLASGGAGELFF
V: TRBV19; CDR3: CASSIGGGTGRTEAFF
V: TRBV20-1; CDR3: CSATIDYGYTF
V: TRBV5-1; CDR3: CASSLEGAKGQPQHF
V: TRBV19; CDR3: CASSQGGHPGRGRGETQYF
V: TRBV3-1/TRBV3-2; CDR3: CASSPLGLVTDTQYF
V: TRBV18; CDR3: CASSGQFNEKLFF
V: TRBV18; CDR3: CASSPTLAGGPTDTQYF
V: TRBV18; CDR3: CASSPPRWSSYNSPLHF
V: TRBV4-2; CDR3: CASSPAGATYEQYF
V: TRBV6-1; CDR3: CASTDRQVYSGNTIYF
V: TRBV14; CDR3: CASSQDWLANIYEQYF
V: TRBV27; CDR3: CASSTGGKYEQYF
V: TRBV12-3/TRBV12-4; CDR3: CASSLAGAKEQYF
V: TRBV3-1/TRBV3-2; CDR3: CASSQVFTAGNTIYF
V: TRBV5-1; CDR3: CASTPSRTSGISTDTQYF
V: TRBV27; CDR3: CASSLRQSSRSNQPQHF
V: TRBV6-5; CDR3: CASSLTVNTEAFF
V: TRBV19; CDR3: CASKSGQYSNQPQHF
V: TRBV5-6; CDR3: CASSVPGLAGDRDTGELFF
V: TRBV5-1; CDR3: CASSLAPGTASIRTNEKLFF
V: TRBV7-9; CDR3: CASSLKDLPLHF
V: TRBV24-1; CDR3: CATSDTPGTGEDGYTF